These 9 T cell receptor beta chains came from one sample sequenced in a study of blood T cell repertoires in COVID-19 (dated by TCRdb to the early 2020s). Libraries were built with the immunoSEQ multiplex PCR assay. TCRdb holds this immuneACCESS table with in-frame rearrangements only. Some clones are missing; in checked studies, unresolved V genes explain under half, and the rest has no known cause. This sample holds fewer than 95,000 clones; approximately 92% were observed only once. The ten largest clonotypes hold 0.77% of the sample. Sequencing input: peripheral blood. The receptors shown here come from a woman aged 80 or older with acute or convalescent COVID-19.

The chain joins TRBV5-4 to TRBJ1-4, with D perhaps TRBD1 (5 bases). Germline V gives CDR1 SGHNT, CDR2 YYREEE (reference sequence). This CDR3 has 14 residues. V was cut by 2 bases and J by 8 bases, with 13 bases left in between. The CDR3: CASSLGQGREKLFF. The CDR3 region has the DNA TGTGCCAGCAGCTTAGGTCAGGGCCGCGAAAAACTGTTTTTT.

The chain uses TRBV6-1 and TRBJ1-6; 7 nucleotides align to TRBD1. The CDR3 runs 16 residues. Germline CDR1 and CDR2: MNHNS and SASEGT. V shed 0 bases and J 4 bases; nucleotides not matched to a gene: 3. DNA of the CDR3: TGTGCCAGCAGTGAAGCCCCGACAGGGTATAATTCACCCCTCCACTTT. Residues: CASSEAPTGYNSPLHF.

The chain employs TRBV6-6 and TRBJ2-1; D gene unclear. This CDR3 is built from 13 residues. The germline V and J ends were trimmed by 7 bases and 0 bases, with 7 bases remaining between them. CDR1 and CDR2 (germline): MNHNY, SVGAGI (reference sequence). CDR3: CASTPSSYNEQFF. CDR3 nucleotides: TGTGCCAGCACACCTAGCTCCTACAATGAGCAGTTCTTC.

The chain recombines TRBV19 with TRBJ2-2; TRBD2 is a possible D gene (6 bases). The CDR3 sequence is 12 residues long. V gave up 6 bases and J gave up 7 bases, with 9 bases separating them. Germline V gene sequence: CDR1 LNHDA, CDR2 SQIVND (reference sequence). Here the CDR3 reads CASRGDFGELFF. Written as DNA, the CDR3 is TGTGCCAGTAGGGGGGACTTCGGGGAGCTGTTTTTT.

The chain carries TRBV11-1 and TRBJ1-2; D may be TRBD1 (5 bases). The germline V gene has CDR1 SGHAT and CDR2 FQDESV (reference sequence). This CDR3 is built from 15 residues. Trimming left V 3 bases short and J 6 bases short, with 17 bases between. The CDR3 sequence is CASSFLGLTENGYTF. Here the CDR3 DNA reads TGTGCCAGCAGCTTCCTGGGGCTTACGGAAAATGGCTACACCTTC.

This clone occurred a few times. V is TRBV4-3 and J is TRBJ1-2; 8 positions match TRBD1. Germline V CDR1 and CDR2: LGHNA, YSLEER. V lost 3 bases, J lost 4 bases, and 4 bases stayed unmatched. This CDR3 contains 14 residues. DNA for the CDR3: TGCGCCAGCAGCCAGGCCGGACAGGGCTATGGCTACACCTTC. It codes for CASSQAGQGYGYTF.

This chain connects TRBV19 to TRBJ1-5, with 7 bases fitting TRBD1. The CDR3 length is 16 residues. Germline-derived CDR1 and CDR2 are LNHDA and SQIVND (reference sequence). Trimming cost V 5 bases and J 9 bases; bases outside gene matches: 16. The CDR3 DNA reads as TGTGCCAGTAGTTCCCGGGGCAGGGGGACTGTTTCGCCCCAGCATTTT. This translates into CASSSRGRGTVSPQHF.

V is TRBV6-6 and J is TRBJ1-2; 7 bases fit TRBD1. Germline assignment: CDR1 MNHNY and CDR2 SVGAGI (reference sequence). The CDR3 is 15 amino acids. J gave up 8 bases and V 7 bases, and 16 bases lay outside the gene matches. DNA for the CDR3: TGTGCCAGCACCCCACTACGAGGGGGCGCTGAGGGCTACACCTTC. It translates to CASTPLRGGAEGYTF.

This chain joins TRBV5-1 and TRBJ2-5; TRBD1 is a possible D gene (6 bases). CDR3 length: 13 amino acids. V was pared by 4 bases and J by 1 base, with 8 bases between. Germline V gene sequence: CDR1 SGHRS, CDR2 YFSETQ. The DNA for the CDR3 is TGCGCCAGCAGCACAGGGTCCCAAGAGACCCAGTACTTC. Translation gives CASSTGSQETQYF.